The clone carrying this T cell receptor beta chain came up a few times. Germline assignment: CDR1 KGHDR and CDR2 SFDVKD. Trimming left V 6 bases short and J 5 bases short, with 13 bases between. The CDR3 length is 13 residues. This specimen belongs to a study of T-cell memory formation after mild COVID-19. TCRdb re-analysed the 5' RACE reads in MiXCR, keeping a single row per CDR3 protein. This sample carries hundreds of thousands of distinct CDR3 sequences, around 27% of them seen once, and the ten largest clones take approximately 13%. Material for sequencing was PBMCs or a T cell subset sorted from them (not recorded which). V and J are TRBV24-1 and TRBJ2-7; no firm D call. This sequence was found in an adult woman who had mild COVID-19 (a few samples of this study predate the infection). Cell type and time point are not known. The CDR3 here is CATSQHPINEQYF. The CDR3, as DNA: TGTGCCACCAGTCAGCACCCCATCAACGAGCAGTACTTC.